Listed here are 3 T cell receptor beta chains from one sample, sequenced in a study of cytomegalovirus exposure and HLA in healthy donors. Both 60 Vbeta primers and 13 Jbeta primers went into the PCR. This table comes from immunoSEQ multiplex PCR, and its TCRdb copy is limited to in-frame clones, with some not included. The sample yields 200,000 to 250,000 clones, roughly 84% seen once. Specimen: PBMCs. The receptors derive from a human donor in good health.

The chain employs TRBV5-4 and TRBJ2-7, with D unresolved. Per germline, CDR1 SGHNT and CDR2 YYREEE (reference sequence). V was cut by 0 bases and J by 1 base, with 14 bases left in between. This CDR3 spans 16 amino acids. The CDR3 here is CASSLGGSRLSYEQYF. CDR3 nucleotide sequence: TGTGCCAGCAGCTTGGGAGGCAGCCGGCTTTCCTACGAGCAGTACTTC.

DNA of the CDR3: TGTGCCAGCAGCTCCTCAGTGGCCTCCGCACTGTTTTTT. It yields the protein CASSSSVASALFF. The rearrangement joins TRBV5-8 to TRBJ1-4; D is unresolved. Trimming shortened V by 3 bases and J by 13 bases, and 16 bases separated the two germline ends. Per the germline V gene, CDR1 is SGHTS and CDR2 is YDEGEE. CDR3 size: 13 residues. The variable domain in full, completed from reference TRBV5-8 and TRBJ1-4, reads EAGVTQSPTHLIKTRGQQATLRCSPISGHTSVYWYQQALGLGLQFLLWYDEGEERNRGNFPPRFSGRQFPNYSSELNVNALELEDSALYLCASSSSVASALFFGSGTQLSVL.

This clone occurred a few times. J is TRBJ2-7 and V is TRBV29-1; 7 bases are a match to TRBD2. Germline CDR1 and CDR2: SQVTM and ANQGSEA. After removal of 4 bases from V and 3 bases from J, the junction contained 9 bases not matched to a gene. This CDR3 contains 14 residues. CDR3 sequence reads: CSVGVLAVNYEQYF. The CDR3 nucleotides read TGCAGCGTTGGAGTTCTAGCGGTCAACTACGAGCAGTACTTC.